These T cell receptor beta chains were read from a single sample in a study of cytomegalovirus exposure and HLA in healthy donors. The table came from immunoSEQ multiplex PCR; TCRdb's copy has only in-frame clones and leaves some out. This table has 100,000 to 150,000 clones, 81% appearing once. The material sequenced was PBMCs. These receptors all come from a man younger than 30 in good health and CMV-seropositive. Each CDR3 is given with its conserved first and last residue. Each record gives: J gene, clone size, V gene, D gene, CDR3 protein, CDR3 DNA. The D gene is left open where the match is weak. Clone size is not always given. Where it is, it says once, few, many or a class for expanded clones.

J: TRBJ2-1; size: -; V: TRBV7-9; D: -; CDR3: CASSLAVEAGEQFF; DNA: TGTGCCAGCAGCTTAGCAGTTGAGGCGGGGGAGCAGTTCTTC
J: TRBJ2-2; size: -; V: TRBV19; D: -; CDR3: CASKGGQLFF; DNA: TGTGCAAGTAAAGGCGGGCAGCTGTTTTTT
J: TRBJ2-7; size: -; V: TRBV6-6; D: TRBD2; CDR3: CASQRSGREYEQYF; DNA: TGTGCCAGTCAACGAAGCGGGAGGGAATACGAGCAGTACTTC
J: TRBJ2-1; size: once; V: TRBV6-5; D: -; CDR3: CASFSSGSSYNEQFF; DNA: TGTGCCAGTTTCTCCTCGGGTAGCTCCTACAATGAGCAGTTCTTC
J: TRBJ2-7; size: -; V: TRBV18; D: -; CDR3: CASSPQSRYEQYF; DNA: TGTGCCAGCTCACCACAGAGTCGTTACGAGCAGTACTTC
J: TRBJ2-5; size: -; V: TRBV7-2; D: TRBD1; CDR3: CASSLEPGTGAGKTQYF; DNA: TGTGCCAGCAGCTTAGAACCCGGGACAGGGGCCGGAAAGACCCAGTACTTC
J: TRBJ2-6; size: -; V: TRBV2; D: TRBD1; CDR3: CASSEGQGAGANVLTF; DNA: TGTGCCAGCAGTGAGGGACAGGGGGCTGGGGCCAACGTCCTGACTTTC
J: TRBJ1-2; size: -; V: TRBV2; D: -; CDR3: CASSARGYRGYTF; DNA: TGTGCCAGCAGCGCTAGGGGCTACCGTGGCTACACCTTC
J: TRBJ2-5; size: -; V: TRBV11-2; D: TRBD1; CDR3: CASSSGQGTETQYF; DNA: TGTGCCAGCAGCTCCGGACAGGGGACGGAGACCCAGTACTTC
J: TRBJ2-5; size: -; V: TRBV9; D: -; CDR3: CASSGPPTARYQETQYF; DNA: TGTGCCAGCAGCGGACCCCCCACCGCCAGGTACCAAGAGACCCAGTACTTC
J: TRBJ1-3; size: -; V: TRBV7-9; D: -; CDR3: CASSLGSRNTIYF; DNA: TGTGCCAGCAGCTTAGGATCCCGGAACACCATATATTTT
J: TRBJ2-3; size: -; V: TRBV5-4; D: -; CDR3: CASSVTTVTDTQYF; DNA: TGTGCCAGCAGCGTGACTACAGTAACAGATACGCAGTATTTT
J: TRBJ1-1; size: -; V: TRBV5-1; D: -; CDR3: CASSRIDTVNTEAFF; DNA: TGCGCCAGCAGCCGAATTGACACGGTGAACACTGAAGCTTTCTTT
J: TRBJ2-7; size: few; V: TRBV27; D: TRBD1; CDR3: CASSASRGLFSYEQYF; DNA: TGTGCCAGCAGCGCCTCCAGGGGGCTATTCTCCTACGAGCAGTACTTC
J: TRBJ2-3; size: few; V: TRBV6-4; D: TRBD2; CDR3: CASGSGVGTDTQYF; DNA: TGTGCCAGCGGTAGCGGGGTCGGCACAGATACGCAGTATTTT
J: TRBJ1-1; size: -; V: TRBV7-9; D: -; CDR3: CSSSFLGSGQLAINTEAFF; DNA: TGTTCCAGCAGCTTTTTAGGTTCGGGACAACTCGCCATTAACACTGAAGCTTTCTTT
J: TRBJ1-2; size: -; V: TRBV25-1; D: -; CDR3: CASSEASGYTF; DNA: TGTGCCAGCAGTGAGGCAAGTGGCTACACCTTC
J: TRBJ2-3; size: -; V: TRBV5-4; D: TRBD2; CDR3: CASSLVELAGMDTQYF; DNA: TGTGCCAGCAGCTTGGTAGAACTAGCGGGAATGGATACGCAGTATTTT
J: TRBJ1-2; size: -; V: TRBV18; D: -; CDR3: CASSPPVGARGYTF; DNA: TGTGCCAGCTCACCACCGGTGGGGGCGCGGGGCTACACCTTC
J: TRBJ2-7; size: -; V: TRBV10-3; D: TRBD1; CDR3: CAISTQGQGAALYF; DNA: TGTGCCATCAGTACTCAGGGACAGGGGGCGGCGTTGTACTTC
J: TRBJ1-4; size: -; V: TRBV5-1; D: -; CDR3: CASSLRGNEKLFF; DNA: TGCGCCAGCAGCTTGCGAGGGAATGAAAAACTGTTTTTT
J: TRBJ2-1; size: once; V: TRBV27; D: TRBD1; CDR3: CASTTRTGIRDEQFF; DNA: TGTGCCAGCACGACCAGGACAGGGATCAGGGATGAGCAGTTCTTC
J: TRBJ1-2; size: -; V: TRBV9; D: -; CDR3: CASSVGTAPNYGYTF; DNA: TGTGCCAGCAGCGTAGGTACAGCTCCTAACTATGGCTACACCTTC
J: TRBJ1-4; size: -; V: TRBV19; D: -; CDR3: CASSIRRPGHTYPQNEKLFF; DNA: TGTGCCAGTAGTATACGTCGGCCCGGACATACCTACCCTCAAAATGAAAAACTGTTTTTT
J: TRBJ2-7; size: -; V: TRBV19; D: -; CDR3: CASSPGEPGSYEQYF; DNA: TGTGCCAGTAGTCCCGGGGAGCCCGGCTCCTACGAGCAGTACTTC
J: TRBJ1-6; size: -; V: TRBV19; D: -; CDR3: CAKPRGRAGIYNSPLHF; DNA: TGTGCCAAGCCGAGGGGGAGGGCAGGGATTTATAATTCACCCCTCCACTTT
J: TRBJ1-1; size: -; V: TRBV19; D: -; CDR3: CASSAEDRPFNTEAFF; DNA: TGTGCCAGTAGTGCAGAAGACAGACCCTTTAACACTGAAGCTTTCTTT
J: TRBJ1-1; size: -; V: TRBV5-5; D: -; CDR3: CASSLLQGVGNTEAFF; DNA: TGTGCCAGCAGCTTGTTACAGGGAGTTGGGAACACTGAAGCTTTCTTT
J: TRBJ1-1; size: -; V: TRBV7-2; D: -; CDR3: CASSSRQAEAFF; DNA: TGTGCCAGCAGCTCGCGACAAGCTGAAGCTTTCTTT